Presented here are 30 T cell receptor beta chains from one specimen sequenced in a study of T cell repertoires in cytomegalovirus infection. What these receptors recognize is not known. TCRdb analysed the reads with MiXCR anew, one entry per CDR3 protein. Among about a million distinct CDR3 sequences, approximately 32% were seen once, and the ten largest hold 10% to 15%. This material consisted of cultured CD8+ T cells from PBMCs, taken from culture after CMV antigen stimulation. Receptor source: a human donor in good health (CMV status not recorded). Some clones in this sample may be carry-over from other donors' samples.

The genes are TRBV27 and TRBJ1-6; perhaps TRBD1 as D (6 bases). V lost 2 bases and J 3 bases, leaving 8 bases between the germline ends. The CDR3 is made up of 15 amino acids. CDR1 is MNHEY and CDR2 is SMNVEV in the germline V gene (reference sequence). The CDR3 region is CASSLVGGYNSPLHF. Here the CDR3 DNA reads TGTGCCAGCAGTTTAGTAGGGGGCTATAATTCACCCCTCCACTTT.

This clonotype showed up just a few times. The chain couples TRBV2 to TRBJ2-2, with D possibly TRBD1 on 6 matching bases. The CDR3 spans 15 residues. V lost 7 bases and J 0 bases, leaving 12 bases between the germline ends. Germline values: CDR1 SNHLY, CDR2 FYNNEI. The CDR3 reads CASNNGTPNTGELFF. For the CDR3, the DNA is TGTGCCAGCAATAACGGGACACCGAACACCGGGGAGCTGTTTTTT.

The chain carries TRBV4-2 and TRBJ1-1, with 9 nucleotides matching TRBD1. Germline V gene sequence: CDR1 LGHNA, CDR2 YNFKEQ. The CDR3 spans 17 residues. Trimming took 0 bases from V and 3 from J; bases not matched to a gene: 8. This chain's CDR3 is CASSQDRTGVHYTEAFF. The CDR3 DNA reads as TGTGCCAGCAGCCAAGATAGGACAGGGGTCCACTACACTGAAGCTTTCTTT.

This chain connects TRBV7-9 to TRBJ1-2; 8 nucleotides match TRBD1. V trimming: 5 bases; J trimming: 7 bases; junction bases outside the gene matches: 3. This CDR3 contains 12 residues. In germline, CDR1 is SEHNR, CDR2 FQNEAQ (reference sequence). CDR3 nucleotides: TGTGCCAGCAGCCCGGACAGGGCTGGCTACACCTTC. Residues: CASSPDRAGYTF.

This clonotype was counted between two and nine times. V and J are TRBV5-5 and TRBJ1-2; TRBD1 matches at 12 bases. The V and J ends lost 0 bases and 6 bases, in that order; junction bases with no gene match: 3. Germline values: CDR1 SGHKS, CDR2 YYEKEE (reference sequence). The CDR3 is 15 residues long. The DNA for the CDR3 is TGTGCCAGCAGCTTGGGGGACAGGGGGCGTCATGGCTACACCTTC. Translation gives CASSLGDRGRHGYTF.

This clonotype turned up a few times. J is TRBJ1-2 and V is TRBV6-2 or TRBV6-3, with 7 bases identical to TRBD1. Germline CDR1 and CDR2: MNHEY and SVGEGT. CDR3 size: 15 residues. The V gene end was trimmed by 2 bases and the J gene end by 1 base; junction bases not matched to a gene: 4. This CDR3 is CASSYGTEVNYGYTF. The CDR3 coding sequence is TGTGCCAGCAGTTACGGGACAGAAGTTAACTATGGCTACACCTTC.

The rearrangement uses TRBV7-6 and TRBJ2-7, with D perhaps assigned TRBD1 or TRBD2 (5 bases each). Germline V gives CDR1 SGHVS, CDR2 FNYEAQ. V dropped 0 bases and J dropped 5 bases, with 8 bases sitting between them. The CDR3 loop spans 13 amino acids. In DNA form, the CDR3 reads TGTGCCAGCAGCTTAGCGGGGGAGAACGAGCAGTACTTC. It translates to CASSLAGENEQYF.

There are a few counts of this clonotype. The V and J genes are TRBV28 and TRBJ2-2, with TRBD1 as a possible D gene (5 bases). The CDR3 runs 15 residues. CDR1 MDHEN and CDR2 SYDVKM come from the germline V gene. V lost 1 base, J lost 7 bases, and 13 bases lay in between. The CDR3 here is CASSLYGQGIGELFF. The CDR3 nucleotides read TGTGCCAGCAGTTTATACGGTCAGGGTATCGGGGAGCTGTTTTTT.

This clonotype was recorded a few times. V is TRBV6-5 and J is TRBJ2-5; 11 bases match TRBD1. The germline V gene has CDR1 MNHEY and CDR2 SVGAGI. CDR3 length: 14 amino acids. V lost 7 bases, J lost 10 bases, and 11 bases stayed unmatched. CDR3 sequence reads: CASTGGQGGPNQYF. The CDR3 nucleotides are TGTGCCAGCACCGGGGGACAGGGGGGCCCCAACCAGTACTTC.

The chain recombines TRBV12-5 with TRBJ1-2; D remains unclear. V was cut by 0 bases and J by 0 bases, with 20 bases left in between. There are 19 residues in the CDR3. In germline, CDR1 is LGHNT, CDR2 FRNRAP. The CDR3 here is CASGLVAFDNTIPNYGYTF. CDR3 DNA sequence: TGTGCTAGTGGTTTGGTGGCTTTCGACAACACGATCCCTAACTATGGCTACACCTTC.

This chain links TRBV6-8 with TRBJ2-3, with 9 bases lining up with TRBD1. CDR1 and CDR2 (germline): MNHGY, SAAAGT. Trimming removed 6 bases from V and 6 bases from J; junction bases left unmatched: 7. The CDR3 extends over 14 amino acids. This CDR3 reads CASSGQGWADTQYF. The CDR3 region has the DNA TGTGCCAGCAGCGGACAGGGGTGGGCTGATACGCAGTATTTT.

This clonotype was found many times. The CDR3 loop reads CASSLAGAGTEAFF. CDR3 DNA: TGTGCCAGCAGCTTAGCGGGGGCAGGCACTGAAGCTTTCTTT. V gene TRBV7-8 combines with J gene TRBJ1-1, with a possible D match to TRBD1 (6 bases). Germline assignment: CDR1 SGHVS and CDR2 FQNEAQ. The CDR3 extends over 14 amino acids. V lost 0 bases to trimming and J lost 4 bases, with 9 bases between them.

The rearrangement uses TRBV4-1 and TRBJ1-2; the match to TRBD1 covers 8 bases. The CDR3 contains 17 residues. The germline gives CDR1 MGHRA, CDR2 YSYEKL. The V gene end was trimmed by 0 bases and the J gene end by 3 bases; junction bases not matched to a gene: 9. The CDR3 coding sequence is TGCGCCAGCAGCCAAGAGGGCAGGGGGCGGTCTGACTATGGCTACACCTTC. Translated: CASSQEGRGRSDYGYTF.

This rearrangement joins TRBV13 to TRBJ2-2; D not certain. The CDR3 is 15 residues long. V was clipped by 2 bases and J by 1 base, with 8 bases between them. The germline V gene encodes CDR1 PRHDT and CDR2 FYEKMQ (reference sequence). CDR3 nucleotide sequence: TGTGCCAGCAGCTTACGGGTGAGGAACACCGGGGAGCTGTTTTTT. This codes for CASSLRVRNTGELFF.

This clonotype was found a few times. The chain employs TRBV7-8 and TRBJ2-7; D uncertain. CDR3 length equals 15 residues. V lost 5 bases and J lost 5, with 19 bases in between. The germline CDR1 and CDR2 sequences are SGHVS and FQNEAQ. The CDR3 region has the DNA TGTGCCAGCAGCGAGAATGCCTATACCCTCCACGAGCAGTACGTC. Translating it yields CASSENAYTLHEQYV.

The chain uses TRBV5-1 and TRBJ2-3; 8 positions agree with TRBD2. V shed 0 bases and J 2 bases; nucleotides not matched to a gene: 20. This CDR3 is built from 21 residues. Germline CDR1 is SGHRS and CDR2 is YFSETQ. The CDR3 DNA reads as TGCGCCAGCAGCTTGGCCGGGTCCGGCGGGGGGACCCCTTCAGACACAGATACGCAGTATTTT. Protein sequence: CASSLAGSGGGTPSDTDTQYF.

This clonotype was observed a few times. The chain carries TRBV9 and TRBJ1-2, with D possibly being TRBD1 (5 bases). Trimming cost V 0 bases and J 5 bases, with 17 bases left between them. CDR1 is SGDLS, CDR2 YYNGEE, per germline. The CDR3 has 16 amino acids. DNA for the CDR3: TGTGCCAGCAGCGTAGCTCAAGGGAGGGACGAGTATGGCTACACCTTC. Its translation: CASSVAQGRDEYGYTF.

This clonotype was seen a single time. The chain joins TRBV5-6 to TRBJ2-3; tentative D call: TRBD1 (6 bases). CDR1 is SGHDT, CDR2 YYEEEE, per germline. The CDR3 covers 15 residues. V was clipped by 4 bases and J by 4 bases, with 16 bases between them. In DNA form, the CDR3 reads TGTGCCAGCAGCAGGGGGACCTCCAGCGCAGATACGCAGTATTTT. Translated, it gives CASSRGTSSADTQYF.

The chain links TRBV5-8 to TRBJ1-3; D gene ambiguous. V was trimmed by 4 bases and J by 0 bases, leaving 17 bases between them. The germline gives CDR1 SGHTS, CDR2 YDEGEE. CDR3 size: 17 residues. CDR3 DNA sequence: TGTGCCAGCAGCCCGTGGACCGACGTCTACTCTGGAAACACCATATATTTT. Translation: CASSPWTDVYSGNTIYF.

V is TRBV6-5 and J is TRBJ1-1; D gene ambiguous. The CDR3 consists of 15 residues. Trimming took 0 bases from V and 4 from J, leaving 12 bases between them. Germline V CDR1 and CDR2: MNHEY, SVGAGI. The CDR3: CASSYSEGMGTEAFF. The CDR3 DNA follows: TGTGCCAGCAGTTACTCGGAGGGAATGGGCACTGAAGCTTTCTTT.

This clonotype was counted at least ten times. The chain joins TRBV27 to TRBJ2-5; tentatively, D is TRBD2 (7 bases). V was cut by 3 bases and J by 1 base, with 12 bases left in between. The germline V gene encodes CDR1 MNHEY and CDR2 SMNVEV (reference sequence). CDR3 size: 15 residues. CDR3 DNA: TGTGCCAGCAGTTTTGCGGGGGCGCTCCAAGAGACCCAGTACTTC. Protein: CASSFAGALQETQYF.

The chain has TRBV11-1 and TRBJ2-6; D might be TRBD2 (6 bases). CDR1 SGHAT and CDR2 FQDESV come from the germline V gene (reference sequence). This CDR3 contains 14 residues. V lost 5 bases, J lost 5 bases, and 10 bases lay in between. CDR3 protein: CASSGTPRANVLTF. The CDR3 nucleotides are TGTGCCAGCAGCGGGACTCCCCGGGCCAACGTCCTGACTTTC. Filled out from reference TRBV11-1 and TRBJ2-6, the complete variable domain reads EAEVAQSPRYKITEKSQAVAFWCDPISGHATLYWYRQILGQGPELLVQFQDESVVDDSQLPKDRFSAERLKGVDSTLKIQPAELGDSAMYLCASSGTPRANVLTFGAGSRLTVL.

Worth noting for this clonotype: A read error may account for a junction end that differs from germline. This rearrangement joins TRBV27 to TRBJ1-1, with TRBD1 as a possible D gene (5 bases). CDR1 is MNHEY, CDR2 SMNVEV, per germline (reference sequence). CDR3 length: 10 amino acids. The CDR3 DNA sequence: TGTGCCAGTCGGGGCACTGAAGCTTTGTTT. This translates into CASRGTEALF.

The chain combines TRBV6-2 or TRBV6-3 with TRBJ1-2; 8 nucleotides agree with TRBD1. This CDR3 is built from 15 residues. V shed 6 bases, J shed 4 bases, and the junction held 10 bases outside the gene matches. Germline CDR1 MNHEY, CDR2 SVGEGT. The CDR3 reads CASSSQGALIYGYTF. The CDR3 coding sequence is TGTGCCAGCAGCTCCCAGGGGGCGTTAATCTATGGCTACACCTTC.

Concerning this clonotype itself: One end of the junction fails to match germline, which may point to a read error. This chain links TRBV12-3 or TRBV12-4 with TRBJ1-1; D remains ambiguous. The CDR3 totals 9 residues. The chain's CDR3 is CASSLRAVW. The CDR3 coding sequence is TGTGCCAGCAGTTTAAGGGCCGTATGG.

This clonotype turned up a few times. The chain carries TRBV5-5 and TRBJ1-6; TRBD1 aligns across 9 bases. CDR3 length equals 17 residues. Unmatched junction bases numbered 6, after V lost 2 bases and J lost 3 bases. From germline, CDR1 is SGHKS and CDR2 YYEKEE (reference sequence). Written as DNA, the CDR3 is TGTGCCAGCAGCTTCACTATGACAGGGGGCTATAATTCACCCCTCCACTTT. It yields the protein CASSFTMTGGYNSPLHF.

The chain employs TRBV29-1 and TRBJ2-5; no firm D call. Germline V gives CDR1 SQVTM, CDR2 ANQGSEA. The CDR3 consists of 13 residues. The V end lost 4 bases, the J end lost 2 bases, and 11 bases lay between the germline ends. CDR3 nucleotide sequence: TGCAGCGTTGCCTCCGACACGCAAGAGACCCAGTACTTC. Protein: CSVASDTQETQYF.

This chain joins TRBV9 and TRBJ1-5; D may be TRBD1 (6 bases). V was shortened by 0 bases and J by 4 bases, with 11 bases between the two germline ends. This CDR3 contains 15 residues. Germline V gene lookup returns CDR1 SGDLS and CDR2 YYNGEE. DNA of the CDR3: TGTGCCAGCAGCGTAGCGGACAGCCTTAATCAGCCCCAGCATTTT. Its translation: CASSVADSLNQPQHF.

In this sample, this clonotype turned up once. The CDR3 nucleotides are TGTGCCAGCAGTTACTCTCGGGTTTCACCCCTCCACTTT. Its protein product is CASSYSRVSPLHF. This chain links TRBV6-5 with TRBJ1-6, with D unclear. CDR3 size: 13 residues. Germline loops: CDR1 MNHEY, CDR2 SVGAGI. The V and J ends lost 0 bases and 9 bases respectively, with 6 bases between them.

J is TRBJ2-7 and V is TRBV6-2 or TRBV6-3; weak D call: TRBD2 (6 bases). The CDR3 has 16 amino acids. V was cut by 0 bases and J by 0 bases, with 12 bases left in between. The V gene's germline CDR1 is MNHEY and CDR2 SVGEGT. Here the CDR3 reads CASSYSPAGSSYEQYV. The CDR3 coding sequence is TGTGCCAGCAGTTACTCTCCAGCGGGCAGCTCCTACGAGCAGTACGTC.